This TCR beta chain was sequenced in a study of Tregs in tolerant kidney transplant recipients. CD4+CD25+CD127- Tregs, CD4+CD25- non-Tregs, CD4 and CD8 cells were sorted. Concerning this clone itself: Antigen: not known.

TCRdb's copy holds only in-frame clones and misses some; the assay was immunoSEQ multiplex PCR. The sample records some 69,000 clones, around 84% being singletons. This CDR3 region has 11 residues. Germline-derived CDR1 and CDR2 are SGHTA and FQGNSA. The V end was cut by 5 bases, the J end by 4 bases, with 5 bases between. Study-level points and caveats: Biological reproducibility was not directly addressed, but technical replication error appeared minimal.

J is TRBJ1-2 and V is TRBV7-2; D gene uncertain. The sequenced sample consisted of CD4+ T cells from blood. The sequence came from a human donor in good health. The CDR3 nucleotides are TGTGCCAGCAGCCCAGGCTATGGCTACACCTTC. Its translation is CASSPGYGYTF.